The source of this T cell receptor beta chain is a study of T cell changes during pregnancy in multiple sclerosis. Assay: immunoSEQ multiplex PCR; the TCRdb copy retains only in-frame clones and omits some. The sample has 50,000 or so clones, approximately 92% seen once. Trimming took off 3 bases at V and 4 bases at J, with 7 bases between the two ends. The germline V gene has CDR1 SGHDT and CDR2 YYEEEE. The CDR3 extends over 12 amino acids. Specimen: CD4+ T cells from peripheral blood mononuclear cells, collected in the third trimester of pregnancy. The clonotype comes from a female donor with multiple sclerosis, enrolled in a pregnancy study. This chain connects TRBV5-6 to TRBJ2-5; D remains ambiguous. CDR3 in amino acids: CASSSVLETQYF. The CDR3 coding sequence is TGTGCCAGCAGCTCGGTTTTAGAGACCCAGTACTTC.